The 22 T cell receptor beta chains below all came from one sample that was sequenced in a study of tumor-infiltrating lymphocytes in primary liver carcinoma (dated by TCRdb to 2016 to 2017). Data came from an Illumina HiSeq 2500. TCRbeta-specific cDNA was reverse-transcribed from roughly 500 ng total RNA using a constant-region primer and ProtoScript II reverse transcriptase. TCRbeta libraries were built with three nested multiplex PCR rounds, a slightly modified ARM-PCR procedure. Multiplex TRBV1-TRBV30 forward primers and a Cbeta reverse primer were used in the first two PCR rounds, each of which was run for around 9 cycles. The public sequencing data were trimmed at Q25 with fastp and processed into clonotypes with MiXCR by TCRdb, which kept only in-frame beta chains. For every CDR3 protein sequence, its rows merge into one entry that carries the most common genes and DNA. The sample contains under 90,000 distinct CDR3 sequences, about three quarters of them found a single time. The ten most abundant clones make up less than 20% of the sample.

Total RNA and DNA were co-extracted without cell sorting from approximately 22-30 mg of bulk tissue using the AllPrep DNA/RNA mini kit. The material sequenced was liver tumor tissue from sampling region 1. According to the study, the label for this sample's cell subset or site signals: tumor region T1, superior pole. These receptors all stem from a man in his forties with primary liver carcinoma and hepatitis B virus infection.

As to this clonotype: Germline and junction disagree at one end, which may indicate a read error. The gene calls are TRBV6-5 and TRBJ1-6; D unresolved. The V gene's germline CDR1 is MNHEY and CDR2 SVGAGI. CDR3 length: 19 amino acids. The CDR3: CASSYSRIPSGVYNSPLHF. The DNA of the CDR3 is TGCGCCAGCAGTTACTCGCGGATCCCCAGCGGGGTCTATAATTCACCCCTCCATTTT.

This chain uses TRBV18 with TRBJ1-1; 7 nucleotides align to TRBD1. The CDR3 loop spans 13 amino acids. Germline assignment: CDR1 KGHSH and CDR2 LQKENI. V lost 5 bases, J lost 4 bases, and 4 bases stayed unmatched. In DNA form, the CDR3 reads TGTGCCAGCTCATCAGGGGGGACCACTGAAGCTTTCTTT. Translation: CASSSGGTTEAFF.

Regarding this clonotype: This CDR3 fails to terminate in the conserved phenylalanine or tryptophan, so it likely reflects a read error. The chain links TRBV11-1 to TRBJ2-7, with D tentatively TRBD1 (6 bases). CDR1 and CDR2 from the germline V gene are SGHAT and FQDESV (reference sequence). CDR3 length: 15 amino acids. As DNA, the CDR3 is TGTACCAGCAGCTCCCGGGACACACTATCCTACGAACAGTACTTA. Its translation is CTSSSRDTLSYEQYL.

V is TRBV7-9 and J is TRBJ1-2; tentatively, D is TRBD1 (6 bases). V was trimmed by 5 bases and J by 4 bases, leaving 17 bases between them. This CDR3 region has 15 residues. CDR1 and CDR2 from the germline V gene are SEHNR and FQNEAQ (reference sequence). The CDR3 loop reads CASSPGTRVSYGYTF. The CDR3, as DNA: TGTGCCAGCAGCCCCGGGACAAGGGTTAGCTATGGCTACACCTTC.

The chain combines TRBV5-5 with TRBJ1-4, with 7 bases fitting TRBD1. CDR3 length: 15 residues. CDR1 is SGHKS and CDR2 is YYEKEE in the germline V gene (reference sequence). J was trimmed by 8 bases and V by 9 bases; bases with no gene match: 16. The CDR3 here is CANSLVGDSNEKLFF. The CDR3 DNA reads TGTGCCAATAGCTTGGTAGGGGACAGCAACGAAAAACTGTTTTTT.

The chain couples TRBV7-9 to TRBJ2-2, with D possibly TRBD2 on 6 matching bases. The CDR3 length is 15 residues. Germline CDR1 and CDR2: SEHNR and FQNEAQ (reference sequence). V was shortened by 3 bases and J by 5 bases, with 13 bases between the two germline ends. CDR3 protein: CASSLGGTTTGELFF. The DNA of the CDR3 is TGTGCCAGCAGCTTGGGCGGGACGACTACCGGGGAGCTGTTTTTT.

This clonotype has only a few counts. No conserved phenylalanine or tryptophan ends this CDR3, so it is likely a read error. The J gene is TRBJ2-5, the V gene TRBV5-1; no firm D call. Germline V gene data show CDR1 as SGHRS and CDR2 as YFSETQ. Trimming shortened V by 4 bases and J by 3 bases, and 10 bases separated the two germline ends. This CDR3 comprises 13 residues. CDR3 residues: CASSPAPEETQYL. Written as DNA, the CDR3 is TGCGCCAGCAGCCCAGCTCCGGAAGAGACCCAGTACCTC.

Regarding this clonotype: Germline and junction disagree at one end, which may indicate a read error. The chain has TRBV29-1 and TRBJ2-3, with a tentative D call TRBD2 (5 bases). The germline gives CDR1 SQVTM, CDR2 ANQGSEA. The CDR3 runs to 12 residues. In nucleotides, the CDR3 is TGCAGAGTTACAGCTAGCACAGAAACGCAGTATTTT. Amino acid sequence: CRVTASTETQYF.

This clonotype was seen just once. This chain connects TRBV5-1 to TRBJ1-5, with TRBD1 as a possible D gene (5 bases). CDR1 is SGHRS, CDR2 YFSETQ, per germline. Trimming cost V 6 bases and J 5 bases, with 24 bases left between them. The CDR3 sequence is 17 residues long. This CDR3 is CASNREPTGTGDQPQHF. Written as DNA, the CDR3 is TGCGCCAGCAACCGGGAACCGACCGGGACTGGGGATCAGCCCCAGCATTTT.

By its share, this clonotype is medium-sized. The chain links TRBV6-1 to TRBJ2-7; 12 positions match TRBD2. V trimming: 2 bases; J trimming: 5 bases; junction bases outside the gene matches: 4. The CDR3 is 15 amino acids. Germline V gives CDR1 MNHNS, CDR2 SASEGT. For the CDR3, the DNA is TGTGCCAGCAGTGAATGGACTAGCGGGAACGACGAGCAGTACTTC. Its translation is CASSEWTSGNDEQYF.

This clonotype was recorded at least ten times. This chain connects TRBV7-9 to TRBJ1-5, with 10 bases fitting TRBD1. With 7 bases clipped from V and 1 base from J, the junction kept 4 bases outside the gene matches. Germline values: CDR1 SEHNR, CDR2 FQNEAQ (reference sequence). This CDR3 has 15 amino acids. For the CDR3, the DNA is TGTGCCAGCACCGAGACAGGGGGCAGCAATCAGCCCCAGCATTTT. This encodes CASTETGGSNQPQHF.

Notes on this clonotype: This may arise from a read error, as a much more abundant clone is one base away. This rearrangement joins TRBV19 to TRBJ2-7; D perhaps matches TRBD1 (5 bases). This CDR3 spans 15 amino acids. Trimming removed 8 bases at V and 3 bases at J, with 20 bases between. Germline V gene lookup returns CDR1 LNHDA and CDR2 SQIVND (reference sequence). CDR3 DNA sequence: TGTGCCAGTGCCCCCCAGGACACCTCACGCTACGAGCAGTACTTC. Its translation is CASAPQDTSRYEQYF. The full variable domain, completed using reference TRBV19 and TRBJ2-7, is DGGITQSPKYLFRKEGQNVTLSCEQNLNHDAMYWYRQDPGQGLRLIYYSQIVNDFQKGDIAEGYSVSREKKESFPLTVTSAQKNPTAFYLCASAPQDTSRYEQYFGPGTRLTVT.

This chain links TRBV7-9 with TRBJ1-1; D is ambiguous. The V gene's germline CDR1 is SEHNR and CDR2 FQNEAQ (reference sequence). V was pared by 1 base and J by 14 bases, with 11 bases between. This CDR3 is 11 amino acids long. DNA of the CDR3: TGTGCCAGCAGCTTAGGGGCCGGATCCTTCTTT. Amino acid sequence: CASSLGAGSFF.

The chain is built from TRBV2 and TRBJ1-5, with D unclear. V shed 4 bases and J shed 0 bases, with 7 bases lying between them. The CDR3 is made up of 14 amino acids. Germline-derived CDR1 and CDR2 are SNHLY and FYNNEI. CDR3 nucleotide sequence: TGTGCCAGCAGTGGGGAATATAGCAATCAGCCCCAGCATTTT. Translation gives CASSGEYSNQPQHF.

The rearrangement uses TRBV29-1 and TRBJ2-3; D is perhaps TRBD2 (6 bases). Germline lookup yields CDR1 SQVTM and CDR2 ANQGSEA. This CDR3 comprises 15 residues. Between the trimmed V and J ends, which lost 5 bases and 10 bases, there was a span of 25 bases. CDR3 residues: CSVKLGLISTNAQYF. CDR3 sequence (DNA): TGCAGCGTTAAATTGGGACTGATTAGCACAAATGCGCAGTATTTT.

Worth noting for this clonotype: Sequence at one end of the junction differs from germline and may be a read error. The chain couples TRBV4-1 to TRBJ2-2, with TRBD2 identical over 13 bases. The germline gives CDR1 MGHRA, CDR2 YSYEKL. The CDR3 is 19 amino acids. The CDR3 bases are TGCGCCAGCAGCCAAAGGGGGGGACTAGCGGGGTGGATCACCGGGGAGCTTTTTTTT. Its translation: CASSQRGGLAGWITGELFF.

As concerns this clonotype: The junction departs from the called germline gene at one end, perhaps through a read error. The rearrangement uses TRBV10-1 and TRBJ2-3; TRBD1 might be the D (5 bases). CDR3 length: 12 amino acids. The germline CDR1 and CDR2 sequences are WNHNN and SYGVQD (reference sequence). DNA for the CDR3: TGCGCCAGCAGTGGGGGCCCAGATATGCAGTATTTT. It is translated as CASSGGPDMQYF.

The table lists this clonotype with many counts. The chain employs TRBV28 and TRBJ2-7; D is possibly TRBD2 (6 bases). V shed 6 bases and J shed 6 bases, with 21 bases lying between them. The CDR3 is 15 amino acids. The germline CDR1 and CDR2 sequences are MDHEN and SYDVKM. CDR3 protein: CASSLRPPLGGEQYF. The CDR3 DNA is TGTGCCAGCAGCCTCAGGCCTCCTTTGGGAGGCGAGCAGTACTTC.

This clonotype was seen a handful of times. The CDR3 nucleotides are TGTGCCAGTAGTACCCAAGTGGGGGGATACAATGAGCAGTTCTTC. Translating it yields CASSTQVGGYNEQFF. V is TRBV19 and J is TRBJ2-1; perhaps TRBD2 as D (6 bases). Between the trimmed V and J ends, which lost 4 bases and 4 bases, there was a span of 14 bases. The CDR3 totals 15 residues. The germline V gene encodes CDR1 LNHDA and CDR2 SQIVND (reference sequence).

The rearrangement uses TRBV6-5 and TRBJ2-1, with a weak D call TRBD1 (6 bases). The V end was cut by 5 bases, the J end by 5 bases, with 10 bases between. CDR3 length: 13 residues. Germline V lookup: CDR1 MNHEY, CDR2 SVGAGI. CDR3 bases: TGTGCCAGCAGTACTACAGGGAACAATGAGCAGTTCTTC. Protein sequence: CASSTTGNNEQFF.

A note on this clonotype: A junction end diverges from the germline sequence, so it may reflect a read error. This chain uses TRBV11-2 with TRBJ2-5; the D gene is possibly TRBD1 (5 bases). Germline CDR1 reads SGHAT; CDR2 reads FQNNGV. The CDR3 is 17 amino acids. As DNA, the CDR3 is TGTACCAGCAGCTTAGGGGCCTTATCCTGGTTTCAAGAGACCCAGTACTTC. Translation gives CTSSLGALSWFQETQYF. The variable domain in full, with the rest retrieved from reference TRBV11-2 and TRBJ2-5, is EAGVAQSPRYKIIEKRQSVAFWCNPISGHATLYWYQQILGQGPKLLIQFQNNGVVDDSQLPKDRFSAERLKGVDSTLKIQPAKLEDSAVYLCTSSLGALSWFQETQYFGPGTRLLVL.

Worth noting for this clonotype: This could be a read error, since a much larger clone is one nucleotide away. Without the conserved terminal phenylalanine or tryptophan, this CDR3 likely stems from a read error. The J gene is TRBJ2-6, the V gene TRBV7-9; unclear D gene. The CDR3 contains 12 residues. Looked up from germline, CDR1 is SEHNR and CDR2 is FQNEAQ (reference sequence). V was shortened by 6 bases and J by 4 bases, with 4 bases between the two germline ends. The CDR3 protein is CASRGGANVLTI. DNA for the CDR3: TGTGCCAGCAGAGGAGGGGCCAACGTCCTGACTATC.